The clone carrying this T cell receptor beta chain was observed a handful of times. The antigen remains unidentified. cDNA synthesis used the whole RNA isolate, giving expressed TCRB sequences. Clones were read by immunoSEQ multiplex PCR, and TCRdb kept only the in-frame ones, dropping some. Among about 410,000 clones listed, approximately 15% were seen once. Trimming cost V 0 bases and J 4 bases, with 6 bases left between them. The germline CDR1 and CDR2 sequences are KGHSH and LQKENI. The CDR3 consists of 13 residues. This entry comes from a study of beta chain features in type 1 diabetes. Across the study: Age, gender and cell yields were alike across patients and healthy donors.

The study, taken as a whole, reports: It was possible that PCR favored shorter templates, equally so in patients and controls.

The TCR comes from a man younger than 45 in good health. Sequences were obtained from naive CD4+ T cells from blood. The chain recombines TRBV18 with TRBJ2-5; D gene unclear. This chain's CDR3 is CASSPPVGETQYF. The CDR3 nucleotides are TGTGCCAGCTCACCACCGGTAGGAGAGACCCAGTACTTC.